These 8 T cell receptor beta chains share one sample of origin, sequenced in a study of T cell clonality in common variable immunodeficiency. TCRdb's copy holds only in-frame clones and misses some; the assay was immunoSEQ multiplex PCR. The sample holds 35,000 to 55,000 clones, and no clone turns up only once. Sequencing was performed on peripheral blood mononuclear cells. These receptors all stem from a person between 18 and 75 years old in good health.

This clone was recorded many times. The read ends 3 residues shy of where the CDR3 ends; the end is completed using the germline J gene. The chain has TRBV12-3 or TRBV12-4 and TRBJ2-7; no clear D gene. Trimming took off 6 bases at V and 6 bases at J, with 15 bases between the two ends. This CDR3 is 13 amino acids long. CDR3 amino acids: CASSPPPYSEQYF. CDR3 DNA (partial): TGTGCCAGCAGCCCCCCCCCTTACAGCGAG.

The table lists this clone with many counts. The sequenced fragment ends 3 residues before the CDR3 boundary, so the rest is inferred from the germline J gene. The chain uses TRBV7-3 and TRBJ2-2; weak D call: TRBD1 (5 bases). The germline gives CDR1 SGHTA, CDR2 FQGTGA. Between the trimmed V and J ends, which lost 5 bases and 1 base, there was a span of 11 bases. This CDR3 is built from 15 residues. The CDR3: CASSHGARNTGELFF. The CDR3 DNA, read in part, is TGTGCCAGCAGCCATGGGGCGCGGAACACCGGGGAG.

This clone was observed at least ten times. The read ends 3 residues before the CDR3 terminus; that terminus is restored from the germline J gene. The genes are TRBV9 and TRBJ2-7; no definite D call. Per germline, CDR1 SGDLS and CDR2 YYNGEE. The CDR3 has 13 amino acids. Trimming removed 2 bases from V and 0 bases from J, with 6 bases in between. The CDR3 loop is CASSVGISYEQYF. Incomplete CDR3 DNA: TGTGCCAGCAGCGTTGGCATCTCCTACGAG.

Ten or more counts support this clone. The CDR3 DNA, read in part, is TGCAGCGTTTACGGACTAGCAGGGTACAATGAG. As protein: CSVYGLAGYNE. The whole CDR3 is CSVYGLAGYNEQFF. The V and J genes are TRBV29-1 and TRBJ2-1; TRBD2 matches 8 bases. The CDR3 end falls 3 residues outside the read, so it is completed with the germline J gene. Germline CDR1 reads SQVTM; CDR2 reads ANQGSEA. The trim removed 5 bases at V and 4 bases at J, leaving 7 bases unmatched. This CDR3 has 14 amino acids.

This clone was detected many times. The read is 3 residues too short to cover the CDR3 end, so that end is filled in from the germline J gene. The chain combines TRBV19 with TRBJ2-1; 8 bases fit TRBD2. With 2 bases clipped from V and 2 bases from J, the junction kept 5 bases outside the gene matches. The length of the CDR3 is 16 residues. Germline V CDR1 and CDR2: LNHDA, SQIVND (reference sequence). The CDR3 sequence: CASSIYGGAAYNEQFF. Partial CDR3 DNA: TGTGCCAGTAGTATATACGGGGGGGCCGCCTACAATGAG.

This clone was found many times. With the read ending 3 residues before the CDR3 end, the germline J gene is used to fill in that end. The rearrangement links TRBV14 to TRBJ1-1; TRBD1 might be the D (6 bases). Trimming took off 1 base at V and 6 bases at J, with 21 bases between the two ends. CDR1 and CDR2 (germline): SGHDN, FVKESK. The CDR3 contains 17 residues. Incomplete CDR3 DNA: TGTGCCAGCAGCCAAGTTATACAGGGACCCCGGGGCGCTGAA. Translation gives CASSQVIQGPRGAE. The full CDR3 protein reads CASSQVIQGPRGAEAFF.

This clone has at least ten counts. The read ends 3 residues before the CDR3 terminus; that terminus is restored from the germline J gene. The genes are TRBV2 and TRBJ1-1; TRBD1 is a possible D gene (6 bases). The V gene lost 4 bases and the J gene lost 4 bases, with 10 bases spanning the gap. The germline V gene has CDR1 SNHLY and CDR2 FYNNEI. The CDR3 loop spans 13 amino acids. CDR3 loop: CASSVGAPTEAFF. CDR3 DNA (partial): TGTGCCAGCAGTGTGGGGGCGCCCACTGAA.

This clone was picked up many times. Read data end 3 residues before the CDR3 end; the end is taken from the germline J gene. V and J are TRBV20-1 and TRBJ2-7; 10 bases agree with TRBD2. The CDR3 extends over 14 amino acids. Germline CDR1 and CDR2: DFQATT and SNEGSKA (reference sequence). The ends lost 5 bases at V and 5 bases at J; junction bases unmatched: 9. CDR3 DNA, as far as it was read: TGCAGTGCTCCGGGGGCTAGCGGGAGAGACGAG. It specifies CSAPGASGRDE. The CDR3 in full is CSAPGASGRDEQYF.